The clone carrying this T cell receptor beta chain occurred many times. This entry comes from a study of identical twins. Carrying unique molecular identifiers, the cDNA also gained a universal primer site through template switching. From the 5' RACE reads, TCRdb called clonotypes with MiXCR, one entry per CDR3 protein. The table shows about 720,000 distinct CDR3 sequences, with approximately 18% occurring only once. The same data also contributed to another study, on T cells expressing NK-cell markers. That paper adds: Beta-chain profiling covered CD3+CD56+NKG2C+, CD3+CD56+NKG2C- and CD3+CD56-NKG2C+ sorted subsets.

This receptor was identified in a woman aged 18-30 years in good health. Source material: PBMCs.

CDR3 region: CASSFVRYTEAFF. CDR3 DNA sequence: TGTGCCAGCAGTTTCGTGAGGTACACTGAAGCTTTCTTT. The chain uses TRBV12-3 or TRBV12-4 and TRBJ1-1, with D hard to call. This CDR3 has 13 amino acids. The V end was cut by 3 bases, the J end by 3 bases, with 8 bases between.